What follows is one T cell receptor beta chain and its context. Its specificity is unknown. This CDR3 comprises 16 residues. The sample belongs to a study of response to subunit inactivated influenza vaccine. In TCRdb, the RT-PCR reads were re-called with MiXCR into one record per CDR3 protein. The sample records over 650,000 distinct CDR3 sequences, less than 20% being singletons. Findings and caveats of the study: Each seasonal flu vaccination may recruit only limited new T cells, authors suggested.

This TCR was sampled from a man aged 45 to 65 who received an inactivated influenza vaccine. Source: PBMCs from blood, taken approximately 5 days after vaccination. The V and J genes are TRBV12-2 and TRBJ1-1; the table's D call of TRBD1 was not tested on the DNA. TRBV12-2 is listed as a pseudogene. CDR3 residues: CASRLADMGRNTEAFF. CDR3 DNA sequence: TGTGCAAGTCGCTTGGCCGATATGGGGCGGAACACTGAAGCTTTCTTT.